The entry that follows covers one T cell receptor beta chain sequence. The antigen remains unidentified. The sample originates from a study of cytomegalovirus exposure and HLA in healthy donors. Whole-study results and caveats: Later analysis found that TCR beta chains associated with HLA were more clonally expanded than other, equally common chains. Within an earlier analysis, most TCR beta V segments proved productive either about 87% or about 30% of the time.

The CDR3 length is 11 residues. Trimming stripped 7 bases from V and 4 bases from J, with 11 bases between. The V gene's germline CDR1 is SQVTM and CDR2 ANQGSEA. Donors counted as nominally healthy when sampled, yet unrecorded immune exposures were likely. With 60 Vbeta and 13 Jbeta primers, the PCR was carried out. Sequencing was performed with immunoSEQ multiplex PCR; in TCRdb, only in-frame clones are kept and a portion is missing. The profile covers about 83,000 clones, with about two thirds appearing a single time and almost 8.5% taken by the ten largest. The source material was PBMCs. The chain couples TRBV29-1 to TRBJ2-7; D is perhaps TRBD2 (6 bases). The sequence came from a man aged 60-69 years in good health and CMV-seronegative. CDR3: CSAGLNYEQYF. In DNA, the CDR3 is TGCAGCGCGGGACTCAATTACGAGCAGTACTTC.